A single TCR beta chain is shown here with its context. Its antigen is unidentified. The protocol was immunoSEQ multiplex PCR, while the TCRdb copy is restricted to in-frame clones and leaves out a portion. The table lists tens of thousands of clones, 87% of them singletons. This entry belongs to a study of T cell responses to AZD1222 COVID-19 vaccine. General study points: Repertoire sampling happened only post peak T cell response. Unmutated regions of variants are reportedly targeted by nearly half of spike-specific TCRs. There were mostly white British donors and more females than males, and clonal diversity was possibly underestimated. Compared with day 0, the breadth and depth of the Spike-specific TCR repertoire rose significantly after two doses of AZD1222.

There are 13 residues in the CDR3. Germline CDR1 reads GTSNPN; CDR2 reads SVGIG (reference sequence). The ends were cut back, 0 bases at V and 12 bases at J, with 18 bases in the middle. The receptor's source is an adult who received the AZD1222 COVID-19 vaccine. Source: peripheral blood, taken 28 days after the second AZD1222 dose. The chain joins TRBV30 to TRBJ2-7; TRBD1 is a possible D gene (6 bases). CDR3 loop: CAWSVGGGGLWYF. CDR3 DNA: TGTGCCTGGAGTGTAGGGGGTGGGGGCCTTTGGTACTTC.